This T cell receptor beta chain was documented in a study of blood T cell repertoires in COVID-19. About the study: The United States, Italy and Spain provided the acute and convalescent COVID-19 samples.

In the original workflow: By means of reference gene primer amplification, nucleated cell counts were estimated. Clones were sequenced by immunoSEQ multiplex PCR, and TCRdb holds only the in-frame ones, with some missing. That table gives V, J and clone size, and the DNA gave D and trimming. Found here are about 130,000 clones, more than 75% of them singletons; the top ten hold around 6%. Participants were placed into cohorts based on the clinical history they reported. Among Cohort 3 donors, those recovered had two negative PCRs, clearance, or symptom resolution. The CDR3 loop spans 17 amino acids. V lost 1 base and J lost 5, with 17 bases in between. Germline values: CDR1 MGHRA, CDR2 YSYEKL.

The source material was PBMCs or T cells enriched from blood (not recorded which). The chain uses TRBV4-1 and TRBJ1-4, with a weak D call TRBD1 (5 bases). This receptor was taken from a woman in her forties or fifties who had recovered from COVID-19. DNA of the CDR3: TGCGCCAGCAGCCAAGGGACACGTGGAAATAGGAATGAAAAACTGTTTTTT. It translates to CASSQGTRGNRNEKLFF.